The entry below gives a single TCR beta chain sequence along with its context. What it binds is unknown. As defined, naive CD8 cells were CD45RO-negative and positively selected for CCR7, with terminally differentiated effector memory CD45RA+ cells excluded. The CDR3 is 13 residues long. In germline, CDR1 is LGHNA, CDR2 YNFKEQ. V lost 0 bases and J 8 bases, leaving 10 bases between the germline ends. Method: immunoSEQ multiplex PCR; TCRdb's copy keeps in-frame clones and lacks some. The sample has some 800,000 clones; 80% to 95% are singletons. The sample originates from a study of shared clonotypes between healthy human individuals. In the study overall: The people who gave samples were two women and a few men aged 18 to 49. General study findings and limits: Researchers found naive subsets generally carried larger estimated richness than memory subsets.

This chain uses TRBV4-2 with TRBJ1-2; D uncertain. The source is a man aged 30-40 years in good health. The sequenced sample was naive CD8+ T cells sorted from blood. The CDR3 spells CASSQDLNGGYTF. The CDR3 coding sequence is TGTGCCAGCAGCCAAGATTTAAATGGCGGCTACACCTTC.